This T cell receptor beta chain stems from a study of blood T cell repertoires in COVID-19. Study context: COVID-19 samples collected from the United States, Italy and Spain covered acute and convalescent phases. Sources were T cells, B-cell-depleted T cells, or PBMCs; the material itself was cDNA or gDNA.

In the original processing: Using reference gene primer amplification, nucleated cell counts were estimated. TCRdb's table, derived via immunoSEQ multiplex PCR, lists solely in-frame clones and lacks some. The DNA was the basis for D and trimming; V, J and clone size are from that table. The table has approximately 270,000 clones, 86% seen once. This CDR3 spans 13 amino acids. Germline V gene sequence: CDR1 LNHDA, CDR2 SQIVND (reference sequence). The V gene end was trimmed by 9 bases and the J gene end by 2 bases; junction bases not matched to a gene: 7. The TCR was taken from a man aged 40-50 years with active or convalescent COVID-19. Sequencing was carried out using peripheral blood. This chain connects TRBV19 to TRBJ2-7; 7 nucleotides agree with TRBD1. The CDR3 region is CASSGTAPYEQYF. In DNA form, the CDR3 reads TGTGCCAGCTCCGGGACAGCCCCCTACGAGCAGTACTTC.